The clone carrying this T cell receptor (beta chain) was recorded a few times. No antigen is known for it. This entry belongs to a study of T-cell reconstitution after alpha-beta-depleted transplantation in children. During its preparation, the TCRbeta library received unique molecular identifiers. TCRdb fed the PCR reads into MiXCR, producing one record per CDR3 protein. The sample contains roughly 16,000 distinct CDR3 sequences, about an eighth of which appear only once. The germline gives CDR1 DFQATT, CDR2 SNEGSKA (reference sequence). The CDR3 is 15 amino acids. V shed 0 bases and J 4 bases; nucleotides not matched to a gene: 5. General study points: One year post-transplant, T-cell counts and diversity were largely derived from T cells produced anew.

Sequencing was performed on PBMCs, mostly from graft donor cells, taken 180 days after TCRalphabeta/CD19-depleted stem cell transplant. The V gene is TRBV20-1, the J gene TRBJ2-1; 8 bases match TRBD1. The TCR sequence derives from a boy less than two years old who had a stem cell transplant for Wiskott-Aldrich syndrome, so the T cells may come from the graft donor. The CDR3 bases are TGCAGTGCTAGAGATGGGGGACAGGCGTACAATGAGCAGTTCTTC. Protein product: CSARDGGQAYNEQFF.